The subject of this entry is one TCR beta chain. The antigen remains undetermined. This entry belongs to a study of T cell responses to AZD1222 COVID-19 vaccine. Recipients boosted at about 4 weeks or about 12 weeks are pooled. Overall study findings and caveats: Baseline testing showed seropositivity in only five to seven AZD1222 recipients. The donor group comprised mostly white British people and more females; the analysis possibly underestimated clonal diversity. Two AZD1222 doses significantly raised spike-specific TCR breadth and depth over controls.

The germline CDR1 and CDR2 sequences are SGHNT and YYREEE (reference sequence). With 4 bases clipped from V and 7 bases from J, the junction kept 7 bases outside the gene matches. This CDR3 contains 14 residues. The data were produced by immunoSEQ multiplex PCR, yet TCRdb's version contains in-frame clones alone and is incomplete. The sample contains 120,000 to 150,000 clones, around 90% of which appear only once. The origin of this receptor is an adult who received the AZD1222 COVID-19 vaccine. Sequenced here: peripheral blood, sampled 28 days after the second AZD1222 dose. The gene calls are TRBV5-4 and TRBJ2-1; 8 bases agree with TRBD1. CDR3 bases: TGTGCCAGCAGCCTGACGGACAGGGCTAATGAGCAGTTCTTC. Translation: CASSLTDRANEQFF.